This TCR beta chain stems from a study of blood T cells in healthy people across ages. V lost 6 bases and J lost 5, with 17 bases in between. This CDR3 contains 14 residues. Germline CDR1 is DFQATT and CDR2 is SNEGSKA (reference sequence). The use of a sample-barcoded 5' primer and a J-beta primer mix characterized a second PCR of 7 to 11 cycles. One entry per CDR3 protein, called by TCRdb with MiXCR from the 5' RACE reads. The sample includes almost 300,000 distinct CDR3 sequences, 25% to 30% of them seen just once. Donors were systemically healthy Caucasian individuals from Russia aged roughly 6 to 100 years.

This clonotype was sampled from a woman aged 70-85 years in good health. The sequenced sample consisted of blood. The V and J genes are TRBV20-1 and TRBJ2-1; a possible D gene is TRBD2 (5 bases). This CDR3 is CSATSGVENNEQFF. In DNA, the CDR3 is TGCAGTGCCACTTCCGGGGTCGAGAACAATGAGCAGTTCTTC.